A single sample gave rise to the 18 T cell receptor beta chains below, sequenced in a study of a mutant IDH1 vaccine in newly diagnosed glioma. These receptors' antigens are unknown. As to time point: week 5, during vaccination. Every single dose of the vaccine, 300 ug of mutant IDH1 20-mer peptide, came with topical imiquimod. Clones were sequenced by immunoSEQ multiplex PCR, and TCRdb holds only the in-frame ones, with some missing. Here the sample spans tens of thousands of clones, about 86% being singletons. The sequenced sample was PBMCs, obtained from a glioma patient whose treatment included an IDH1 peptide vaccine. Receptors originate from a man aged 30 to 39 with glioma.

The rearrangement links TRBV5-5 to TRBJ2-7; TRBD1 or TRBD2 may be the D gene (6 bases each). Trimming took 4 bases from V and 1 from J, leaving 18 bases between them. The CDR3 covers 16 residues. Germline V gene sequence: CDR1 SGHKS, CDR2 YYEKEE (reference sequence). The CDR3 protein is CASSLGGGVISYEQYF. The DNA of the CDR3 is TGTGCCAGCAGCCTGGGGGGCGGGGTAATTTCCTACGAGCAGTACTTC.

This clone was counted a few times. The chain employs TRBV30 and TRBJ1-5; the D is unclear. Trimming removed 3 bases at V and 7 bases at J, with 16 bases between. Germline V CDR1 and CDR2: GTSNPN, SVGIG (reference sequence). This CDR3 spans 14 amino acids. The CDR3 region has the DNA TGTGCCTGGAGCGCCTTGCTAGGGCGGCAGCCCCAGCATTTT. It specifies CAWSALLGRQPQHF.

The gene calls are TRBV7-6 and TRBJ1-1; D not certain. The V end lost 5 bases, the J end lost 8 bases, and 15 bases lay between the germline ends. The CDR3 contains 13 residues. Germline CDR1 is SGHVS and CDR2 is FNYEAQ. CDR3 amino acids: CASSKTPGREAFF. CDR3 DNA sequence: TGTGCCAGCAGCAAAACTCCGGGGAGGGAAGCTTTCTTT.

This chain connects TRBV5-1 to TRBJ2-5; D is perhaps TRBD2 (6 bases). Germline CDR1 and CDR2: SGHRS and YFSETQ. The CDR3 is 15 residues long. Trimming removed 5 bases at V and 2 bases at J, with 16 bases between. The DNA for the CDR3 is TGCGCCAGCAGTCGGGGGAATGGGAGACAAGAGACCCAGTACTTC. Translated, it gives CASSRGNGRQETQYF.

The chain has TRBV5-1 and TRBJ1-1; D is perhaps TRBD1 (5 bases). V was cut by 0 bases and J by 4 bases, with 10 bases left in between. CDR1 and CDR2 from the germline V gene are SGHRS and YFSETQ. The CDR3 runs 14 residues. The CDR3 loop reads CASSLAAGTTEAFF. The CDR3 nucleotides read TGCGCCAGCAGCTTGGCGGCGGGGACCACTGAAGCTTTCTTT.

A few counts support this clone. CDR3 in amino acids: CASSKGVFQAFF. The CDR3 DNA follows: TGTGCCAGTAGTAAAGGGGTTTTTCAAGCTTTCTTT. The J gene is TRBJ1-1, the V gene TRBV19; possible D gene TRBD1, 5 bases. CDR1 is LNHDA and CDR2 is SQIVND in the germline V gene (reference sequence). The V end was cut by 4 bases, the J end by 9 bases, with 12 bases between. The CDR3 length is 12 residues.

In regard to this clone: This specimen includes other DNA sequences encoding the same CDR3. The CDR3 bases are TGTGCCAGCAGCCAGGTTTTTAAGTGCCAAAGTCGGGCCAACGTCCTGACTTTC. Amino acids: CASSQVFKCQSRANVLTF. V is TRBV7-7 and J is TRBJ2-6, with D hard to call. Trimming took 5 bases from V and 5 from J, leaving 22 bases between them. The CDR3 has 18 amino acids. From germline, CDR1 is SSHAT and CDR2 FNYEAQ (reference sequence).

The chain joins TRBV6-1 to TRBJ1-5, with 8 bases identical to TRBD1. Germline V gene lookup returns CDR1 MNHNS and CDR2 SASEGT. The CDR3 spans 15 residues. With V trimmed by 2 bases and J by 4 bases, 4 bases remained unmatched. The CDR3 here is CASSEMRTGNQPQHF. In DNA form, the CDR3 reads TGTGCCAGCAGTGAAATGAGGACAGGGAATCAGCCCCAGCATTTT.

The chain joins TRBV5-1 to TRBJ1-2, with 9 bases matching TRBD1. Germline V lookup: CDR1 SGHRS, CDR2 YFSETQ. This CDR3 contains 17 residues. With 2 bases clipped from V and 4 bases from J, the junction kept 12 bases outside the gene matches. In DNA form, the CDR3 reads TGCGCCAGCAGCTTATACTCTCCGGGACAGGGAATCTATGGCTACACCTTC. It specifies CASSLYSPGQGIYGYTF. The full variable domain, completed using reference TRBV5-1 and TRBJ1-2, is KAGVTQTPRYLIKTRGQQVTLSCSPISGHRSVSWYQQTPGQGLQFLFEYFSETQRNKGNFPGRFSGRQFSNSRSEMNVSTLELGDSALYLCASSLYSPGQGIYGYTFGSGTRLTVV.

The gene calls are TRBV28 and TRBJ1-4, with 8 bases matching TRBD1. There are 17 residues in the CDR3. CDR1 and CDR2 (germline): MDHEN, SYDVKM. Trimming took 1 base from V and 8 from J; bases not matched to a gene: 12. The CDR3 DNA sequence: TGTGCCAGCAGTTTATCAGGGGGCGGCTTTTCGGCCGAAAAACTGTTTTTT. This encodes CASSLSGGGFSAEKLFF.

The chain carries TRBV4-2 and TRBJ2-7, with D uncertain. V was cut by 5 bases and J by 3 bases, with 11 bases left in between. Germline CDR1 reads LGHNA; CDR2 reads YNFKEQ. The CDR3 is 13 residues long. As DNA, the CDR3 is TGTGCCAGCAGCTCTTACAGAGGCTACGAGCAGTACTTC. Its translation: CASSSYRGYEQYF.

The J gene is TRBJ2-7, the V gene TRBV18, with 10 nucleotides matching TRBD1. This CDR3 comprises 16 residues. Germline V lookup: CDR1 KGHSH, CDR2 LQKENI. Trimming took 6 bases from V and 2 from J; bases not matched to a gene: 10. CDR3 DNA sequence: TGTGCCAGCTCGGAAAACGCGGGACAGGGGACCTACGAGCAGTACTTC. Translation gives CASSENAGQGTYEQYF.

This chain uses TRBV6-5 with TRBJ2-2; TRBD1 aligns across 7 bases. Germline V gives CDR1 MNHEY, CDR2 SVGAGI. With V trimmed by 5 bases and J by 6 bases, 6 bases remained unmatched. The CDR3 is 14 residues long. CDR3 sequence: CASSARQGPGELFF. CDR3 nucleotides: TGTGCCAGCAGTGCCCGACAGGGACCCGGGGAGCTGTTTTTT.

V is TRBV6-5 and J is TRBJ2-7, with 7 bases matching TRBD2. Trimming at V came to 5 bases and at J to 7 bases, leaving 5 bases not matched to a gene. This CDR3 spans 12 amino acids. Per germline, CDR1 MNHEY and CDR2 SVGAGI. The CDR3 loop reads CASSPWEGEQYF. The CDR3 coding sequence is TGTGCCAGCAGTCCCTGGGAGGGAGAGCAGTACTTC.

The CDR3 coding sequence is TGTGCCAGCAGCTTAACAGGGGTGGGAAACACCATATATTTT. Translation gives CASSLTGVGNTIYF. The chain couples TRBV11-2 to TRBJ1-3, with 7 bases aligning to TRBD1. This CDR3 is built from 14 residues. Germline CDR1 and CDR2: SGHAT and FQNNGV. Unmatched junction bases numbered 2, after V lost 2 bases and J lost 4 bases.

The chain carries TRBV5-4 and TRBJ1-5, with 7 bases that match TRBD1. J lost 3 bases, V lost 4 bases, and 7 bases had no gene match. The length of the CDR3 is 15 residues. The germline V gene has CDR1 SGHNT and CDR2 YYREEE (reference sequence). The CDR3 DNA reads TGTGCCAGCAGCCAGTTAGACAGGGACAATCAGCCCCAGCATTTT. Translated, it gives CASSQLDRDNQPQHF.

DNA of the CDR3: TGTGCCAGCAGTCTATCGGACGGAACGTTGAGTGGCTACACCTTC. Its translation is CASSLSDGTLSGYTF. The chain links TRBV28 to TRBJ1-2, with D uncertain. V was pared by 5 bases and J by 7 bases, with 20 bases between. The germline gives CDR1 MDHEN, CDR2 SYDVKM. CDR3 length: 15 residues.

This sequence joins TRBV5-4 and TRBJ1-1, with D hard to call. The V end lost 3 bases, the J end lost 1 base, and 7 bases lay between the germline ends. This CDR3 has 13 residues. The germline CDR1 and CDR2 sequences are SGHNT and YYREEE (reference sequence). DNA of the CDR3: TGTGCCAGCAGCTACGTCGGGAACACTGAAGCTTTCTTT. As protein: CASSYVGNTEAFF.